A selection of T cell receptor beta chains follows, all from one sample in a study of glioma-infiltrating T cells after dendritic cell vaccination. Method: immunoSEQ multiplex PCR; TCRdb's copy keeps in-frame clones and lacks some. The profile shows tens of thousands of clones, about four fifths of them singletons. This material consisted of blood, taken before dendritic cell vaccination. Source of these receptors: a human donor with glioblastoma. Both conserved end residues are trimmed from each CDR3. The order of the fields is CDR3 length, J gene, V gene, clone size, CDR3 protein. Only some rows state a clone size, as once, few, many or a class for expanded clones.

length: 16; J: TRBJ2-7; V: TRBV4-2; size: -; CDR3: ASSQEGTGGTVAYEQY
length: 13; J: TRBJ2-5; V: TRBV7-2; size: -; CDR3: ASSLGGTVQETQY
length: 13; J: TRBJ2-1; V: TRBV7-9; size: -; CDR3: ASSPPGGPSNEQF
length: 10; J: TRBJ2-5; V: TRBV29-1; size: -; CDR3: SAGISQETQY
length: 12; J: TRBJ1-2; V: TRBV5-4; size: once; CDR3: ASTQDRANYGYT
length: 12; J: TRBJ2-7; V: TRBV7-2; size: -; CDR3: ASSPQWESYEQY
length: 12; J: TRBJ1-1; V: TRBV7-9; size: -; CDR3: ASSWGDREAEAF
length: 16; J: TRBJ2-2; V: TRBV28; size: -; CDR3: ASSLLFPGQKYTGELF
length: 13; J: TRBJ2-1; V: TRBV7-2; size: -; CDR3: ASSPTSGRGSEQF
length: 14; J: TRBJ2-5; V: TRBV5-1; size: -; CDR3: ASSLVVGQGAETQY
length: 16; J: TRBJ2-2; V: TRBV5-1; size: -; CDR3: ASSLTSGRADFTGELF
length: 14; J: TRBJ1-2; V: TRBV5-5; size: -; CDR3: ASSLGTGEANYGYT
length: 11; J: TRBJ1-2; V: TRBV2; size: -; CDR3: ASLPGTGIGYT
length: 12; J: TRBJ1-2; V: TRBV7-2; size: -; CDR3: ASSSYRGDYGYT
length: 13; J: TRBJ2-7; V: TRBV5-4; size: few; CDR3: ASSELAGGPYEQY
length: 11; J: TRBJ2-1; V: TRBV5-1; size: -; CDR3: ASLGETYNEQF
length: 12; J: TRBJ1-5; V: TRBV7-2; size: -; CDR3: ASSLDRGNQPQH
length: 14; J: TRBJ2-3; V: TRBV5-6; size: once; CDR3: ASSEGLAHITDTQY
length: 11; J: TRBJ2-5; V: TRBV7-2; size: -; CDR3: ASSFGIQETQY
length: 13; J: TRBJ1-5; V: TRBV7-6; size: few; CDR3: ASSSGQGVGQPQH
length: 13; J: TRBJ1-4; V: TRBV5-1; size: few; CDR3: ASSLAVGANEKLF
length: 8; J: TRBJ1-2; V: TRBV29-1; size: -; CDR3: SVSDYGYT
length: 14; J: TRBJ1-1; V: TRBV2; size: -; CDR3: ASYGSGTGMNTEAF
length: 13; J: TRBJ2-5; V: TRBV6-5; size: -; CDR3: ASSSRLAGPETQY
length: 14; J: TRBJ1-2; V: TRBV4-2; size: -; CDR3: ASSQDTPQEIYGYT
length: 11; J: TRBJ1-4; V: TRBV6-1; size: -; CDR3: ASTLLGGQKLF